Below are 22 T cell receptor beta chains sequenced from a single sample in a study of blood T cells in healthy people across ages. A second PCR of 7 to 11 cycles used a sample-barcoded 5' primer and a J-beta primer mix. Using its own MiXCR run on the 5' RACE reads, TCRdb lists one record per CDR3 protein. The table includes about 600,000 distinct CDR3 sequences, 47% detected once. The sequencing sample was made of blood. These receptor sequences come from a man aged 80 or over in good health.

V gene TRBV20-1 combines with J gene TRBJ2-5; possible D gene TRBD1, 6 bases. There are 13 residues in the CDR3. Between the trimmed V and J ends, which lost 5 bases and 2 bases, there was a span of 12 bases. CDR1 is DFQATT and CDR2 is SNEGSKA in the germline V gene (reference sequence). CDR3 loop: CSAPHRAQETQYF. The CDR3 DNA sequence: TGCAGTGCTCCACACAGGGCGCAAGAGACCCAGTACTTC.

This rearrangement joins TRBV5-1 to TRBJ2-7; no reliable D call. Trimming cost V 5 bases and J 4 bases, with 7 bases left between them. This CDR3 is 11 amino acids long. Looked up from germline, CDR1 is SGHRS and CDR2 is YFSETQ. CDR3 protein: CASSNRYEQYF. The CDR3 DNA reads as TGCGCCAGCAGTAACCGGTACGAGCAGTACTTC.

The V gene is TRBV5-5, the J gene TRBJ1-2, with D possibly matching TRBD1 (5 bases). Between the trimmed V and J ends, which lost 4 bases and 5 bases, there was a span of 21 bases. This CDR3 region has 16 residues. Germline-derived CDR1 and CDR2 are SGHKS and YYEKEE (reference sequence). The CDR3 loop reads CASSPAGTSLGYGYTF. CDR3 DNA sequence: TGTGCCAGCAGCCCTGCCGGGACCTCACTTGGGTATGGCTACACCTTC.

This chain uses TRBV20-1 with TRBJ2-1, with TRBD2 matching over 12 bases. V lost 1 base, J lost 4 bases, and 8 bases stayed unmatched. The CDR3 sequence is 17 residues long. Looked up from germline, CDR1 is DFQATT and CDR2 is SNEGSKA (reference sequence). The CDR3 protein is CSARGLAGGPSYNEQFF. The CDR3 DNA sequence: TGCAGTGCTAGAGGTCTAGCGGGGGGGCCATCGTACAATGAGCAGTTCTTC.

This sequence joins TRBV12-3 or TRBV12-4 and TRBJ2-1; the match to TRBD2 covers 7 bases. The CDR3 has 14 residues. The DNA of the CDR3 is TGTGCAGGTTCGGACGGGGGGTCATACAATGAGCAGTTCTTC. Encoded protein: CAGSDGGSYNEQFF.

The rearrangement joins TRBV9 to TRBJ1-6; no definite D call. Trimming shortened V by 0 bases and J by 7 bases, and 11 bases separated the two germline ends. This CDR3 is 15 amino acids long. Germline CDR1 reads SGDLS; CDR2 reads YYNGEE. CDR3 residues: CASSVAGGLNSPLHF. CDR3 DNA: TGTGCCAGCAGCGTAGCGGGCGGGTTAAATTCACCCCTCCACTTT. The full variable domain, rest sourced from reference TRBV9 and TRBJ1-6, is DSGVTQTPKHLITATGQRVTLRCSPRSGDLSVYWYQQSLDQGLQFLIQYYNGEERAKGNILERFSAQQFPDLHSELNLSSLELGDSALYFCASSVAGGLNSPLHFGNGTRLTVT.

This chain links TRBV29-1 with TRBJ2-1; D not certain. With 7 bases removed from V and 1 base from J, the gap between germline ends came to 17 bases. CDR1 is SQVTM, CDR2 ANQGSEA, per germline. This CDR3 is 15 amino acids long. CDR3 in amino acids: CSALGWAESYNEQFF. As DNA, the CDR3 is TGCAGCGCTTTGGGGTGGGCGGAGTCCTACAATGAGCAGTTCTTC.

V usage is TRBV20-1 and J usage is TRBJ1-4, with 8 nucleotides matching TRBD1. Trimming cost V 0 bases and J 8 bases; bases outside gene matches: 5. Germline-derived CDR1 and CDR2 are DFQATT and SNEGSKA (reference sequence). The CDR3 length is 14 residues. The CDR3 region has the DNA TGCAGTGCTAGAGAGGACAGGGTGGGCGAAAAACTGTTTTTT. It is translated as CSAREDRVGEKLFF.

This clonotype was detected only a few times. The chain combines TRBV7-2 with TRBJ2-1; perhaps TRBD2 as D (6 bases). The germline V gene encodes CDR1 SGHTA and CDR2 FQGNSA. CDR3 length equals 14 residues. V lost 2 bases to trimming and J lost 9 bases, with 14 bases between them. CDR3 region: CASSLTGAPGEQFF. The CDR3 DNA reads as TGTGCCAGCAGCTTAACGGGAGCCCCGGGTGAGCAGTTCTTC.

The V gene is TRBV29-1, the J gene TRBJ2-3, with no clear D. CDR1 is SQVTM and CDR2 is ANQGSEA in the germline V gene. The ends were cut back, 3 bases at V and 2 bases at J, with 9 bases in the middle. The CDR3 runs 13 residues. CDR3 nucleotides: TGCAGCGTTGATGGCAGCCTCACAGATACGCAGTATTTT. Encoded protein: CSVDGSLTDTQYF.

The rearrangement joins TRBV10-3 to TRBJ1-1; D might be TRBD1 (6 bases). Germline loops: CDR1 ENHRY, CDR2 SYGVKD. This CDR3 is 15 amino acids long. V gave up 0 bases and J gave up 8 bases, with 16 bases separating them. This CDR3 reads CAISESRQDRGEAFF. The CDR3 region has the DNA TGTGCCATCAGTGAGTCAAGACAGGACCGAGGGGAAGCTTTCTTT.

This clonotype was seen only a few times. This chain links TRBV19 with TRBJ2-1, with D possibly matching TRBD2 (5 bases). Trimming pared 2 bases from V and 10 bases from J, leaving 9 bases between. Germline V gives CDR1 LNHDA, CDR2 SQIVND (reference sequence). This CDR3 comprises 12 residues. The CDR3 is CASSITSGEQFF. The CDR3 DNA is TGTGCCAGTAGTATAACGAGCGGCGAGCAGTTCTTC.

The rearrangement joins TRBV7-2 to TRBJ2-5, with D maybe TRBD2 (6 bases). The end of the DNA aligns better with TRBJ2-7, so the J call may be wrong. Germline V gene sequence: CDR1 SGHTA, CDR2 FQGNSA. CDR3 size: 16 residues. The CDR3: CASSLARRGVEYEQYF. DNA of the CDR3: TGTGCCAGCAGCTTAGCTAGGCGCGGGGTGGAATACGAGCAGTACTTC.

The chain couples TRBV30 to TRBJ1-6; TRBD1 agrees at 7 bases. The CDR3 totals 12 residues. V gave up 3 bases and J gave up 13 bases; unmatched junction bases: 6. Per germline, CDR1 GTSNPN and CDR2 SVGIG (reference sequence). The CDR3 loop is CAWSIQGMPLHF. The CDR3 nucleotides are TGTGCCTGGAGCATACAGGGGATGCCCCTCCACTTT.

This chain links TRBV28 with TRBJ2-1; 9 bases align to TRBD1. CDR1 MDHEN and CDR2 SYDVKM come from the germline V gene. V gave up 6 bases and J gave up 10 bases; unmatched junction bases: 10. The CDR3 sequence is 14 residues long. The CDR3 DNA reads TGTGCCAGCAGAGGACAGGGGAGATTAGGAGAGCAGTTCTTC. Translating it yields CASRGQGRLGEQFF.

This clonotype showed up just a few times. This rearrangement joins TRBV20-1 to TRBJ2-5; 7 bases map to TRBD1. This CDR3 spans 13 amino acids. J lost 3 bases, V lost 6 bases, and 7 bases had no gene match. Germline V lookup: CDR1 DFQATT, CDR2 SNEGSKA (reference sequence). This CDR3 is CSARQGFEETQYF. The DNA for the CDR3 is TGCAGTGCCCGACAGGGATTTGAAGAGACCCAGTACTTC.

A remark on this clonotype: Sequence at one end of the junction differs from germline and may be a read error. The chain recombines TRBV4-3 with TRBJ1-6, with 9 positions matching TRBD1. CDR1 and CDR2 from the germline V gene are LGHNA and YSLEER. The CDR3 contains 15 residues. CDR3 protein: CAGSQGTGRDSPLHF. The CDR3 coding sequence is TGCGCCGGCAGCCAAGGGACAGGGAGGGATTCACCCCTCCACTTT.

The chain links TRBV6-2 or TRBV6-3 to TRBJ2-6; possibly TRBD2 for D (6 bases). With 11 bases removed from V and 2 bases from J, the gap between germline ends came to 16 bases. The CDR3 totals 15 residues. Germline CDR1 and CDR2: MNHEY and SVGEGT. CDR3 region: CAGSTGGTGANVLTF. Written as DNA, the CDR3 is TGTGCCGGTTCGACTGGGGGGACTGGGGCCAACGTCCTGACTTTC.

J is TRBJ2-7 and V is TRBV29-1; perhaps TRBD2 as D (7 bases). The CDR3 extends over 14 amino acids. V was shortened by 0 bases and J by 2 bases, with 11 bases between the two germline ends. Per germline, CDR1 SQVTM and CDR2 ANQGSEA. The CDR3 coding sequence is TGCAGCGTTGAAGAGGACGGGGGGCCCTACGAGCAGTACTTC. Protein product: CSVEEDGGPYEQYF.

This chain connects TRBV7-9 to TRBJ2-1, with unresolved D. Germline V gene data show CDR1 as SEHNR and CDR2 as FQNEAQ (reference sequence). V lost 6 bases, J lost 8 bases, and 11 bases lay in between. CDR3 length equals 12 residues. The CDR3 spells CASRLLSDEQFF. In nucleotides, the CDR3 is TGTGCCAGCAGACTCCTATCGGATGAGCAGTTCTTC. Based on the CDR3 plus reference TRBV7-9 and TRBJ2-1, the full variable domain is DTGVSQNPRHKITKRGQNVTFRCDPISEHNRLYWYRQTLGQGPEFLTYFQNEAQLEKSRLLSDRFSAERPKGSFSTLEIQRTEQGDSAMYLCASRLLSDEQFFGPGTRLTVL.

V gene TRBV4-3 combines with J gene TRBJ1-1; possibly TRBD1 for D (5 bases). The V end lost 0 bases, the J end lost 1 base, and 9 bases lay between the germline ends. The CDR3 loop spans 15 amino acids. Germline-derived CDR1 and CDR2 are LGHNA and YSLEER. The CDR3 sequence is CASSQDRTPNTEAFF. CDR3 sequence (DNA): TGCGCCAGCAGCCAAGATCGGACACCGAACACTGAAGCTTTCTTT.

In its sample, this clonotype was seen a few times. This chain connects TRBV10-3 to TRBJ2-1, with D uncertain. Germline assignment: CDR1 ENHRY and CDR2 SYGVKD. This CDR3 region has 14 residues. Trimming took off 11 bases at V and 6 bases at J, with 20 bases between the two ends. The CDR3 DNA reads TGTGCCTCTGCGGAGACTTACTCCCCCAATGAGCAGTTCTTC. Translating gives CASAETYSPNEQFF.